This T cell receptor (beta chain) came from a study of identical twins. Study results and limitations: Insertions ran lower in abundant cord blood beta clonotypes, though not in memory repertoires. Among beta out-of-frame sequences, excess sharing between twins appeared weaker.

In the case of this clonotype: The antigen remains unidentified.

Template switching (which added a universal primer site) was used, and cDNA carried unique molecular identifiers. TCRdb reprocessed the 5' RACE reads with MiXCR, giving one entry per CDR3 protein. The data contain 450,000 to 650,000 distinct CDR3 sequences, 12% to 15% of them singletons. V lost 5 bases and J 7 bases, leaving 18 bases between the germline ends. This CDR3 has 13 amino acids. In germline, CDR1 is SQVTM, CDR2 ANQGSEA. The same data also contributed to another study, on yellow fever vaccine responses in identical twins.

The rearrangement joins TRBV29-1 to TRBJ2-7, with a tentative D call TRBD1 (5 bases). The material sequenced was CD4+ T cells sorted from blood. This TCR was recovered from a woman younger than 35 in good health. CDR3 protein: CSVQRGGATEQYF. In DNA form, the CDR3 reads TGCAGCGTTCAAAGGGGCGGTGCTACGGAGCAGTACTTC.